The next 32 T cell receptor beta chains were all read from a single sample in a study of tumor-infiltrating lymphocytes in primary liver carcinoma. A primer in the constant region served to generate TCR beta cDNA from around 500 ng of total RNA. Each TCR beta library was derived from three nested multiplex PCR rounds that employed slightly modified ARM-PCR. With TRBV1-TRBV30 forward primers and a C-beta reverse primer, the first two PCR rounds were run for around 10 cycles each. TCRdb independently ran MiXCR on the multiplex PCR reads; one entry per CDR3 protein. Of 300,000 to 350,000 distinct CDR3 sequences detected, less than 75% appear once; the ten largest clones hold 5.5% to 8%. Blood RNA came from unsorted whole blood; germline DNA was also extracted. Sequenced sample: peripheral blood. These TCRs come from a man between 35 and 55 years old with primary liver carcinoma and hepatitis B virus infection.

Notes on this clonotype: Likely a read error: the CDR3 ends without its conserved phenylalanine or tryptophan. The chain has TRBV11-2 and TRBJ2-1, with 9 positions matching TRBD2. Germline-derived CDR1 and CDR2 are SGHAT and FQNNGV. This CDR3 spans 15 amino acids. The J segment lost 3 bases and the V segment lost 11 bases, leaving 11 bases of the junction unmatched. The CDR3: CACGTGTSSYNEQFS. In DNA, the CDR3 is TGTGCCTGCGGAACCGGGACTAGCAGCTACAATGAGCAGTTCTCC.

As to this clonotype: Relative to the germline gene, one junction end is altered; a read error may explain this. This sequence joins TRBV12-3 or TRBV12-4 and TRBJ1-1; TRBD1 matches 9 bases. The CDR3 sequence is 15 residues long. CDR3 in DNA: TGTGCCAGCAAGAGACAGGGGGGAAGGATCACTGAAGCTCTCTTT. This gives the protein CASKRQGGRITEALF.

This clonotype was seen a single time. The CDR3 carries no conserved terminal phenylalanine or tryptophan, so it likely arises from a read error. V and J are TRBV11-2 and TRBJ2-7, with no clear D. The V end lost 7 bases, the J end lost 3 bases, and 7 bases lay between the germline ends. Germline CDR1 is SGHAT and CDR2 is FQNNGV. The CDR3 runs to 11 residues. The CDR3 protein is CASMESYEQYS. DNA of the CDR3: TGTGCCAGCATGGAGAGCTACGAGCAGTACTCC.

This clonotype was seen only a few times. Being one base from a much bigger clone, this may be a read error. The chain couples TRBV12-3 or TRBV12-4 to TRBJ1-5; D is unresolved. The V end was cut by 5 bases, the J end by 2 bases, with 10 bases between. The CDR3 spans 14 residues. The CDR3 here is CASSPVVRNQPQHF. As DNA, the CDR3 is TGTGCCAGCAGTCCAGTGGTGCGCAATCAGCCCCAGCATTTT.

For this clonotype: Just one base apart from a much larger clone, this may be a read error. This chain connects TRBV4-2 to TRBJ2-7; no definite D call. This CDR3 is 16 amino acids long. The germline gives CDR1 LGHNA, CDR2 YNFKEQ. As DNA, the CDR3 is TGTGCCAGCAGCCAAGATATTAGTGTATACTCCTACGGGCAGTACTTC. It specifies CASSQDISVYSYGQYF.

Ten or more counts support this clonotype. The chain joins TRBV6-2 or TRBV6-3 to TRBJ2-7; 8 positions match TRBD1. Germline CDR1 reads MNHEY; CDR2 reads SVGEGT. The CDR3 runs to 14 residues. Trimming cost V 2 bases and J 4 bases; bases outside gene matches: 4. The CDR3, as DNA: TGTGCCAGCAGTTACCAGGGGGCGTTATACGAGCAGTACTTC. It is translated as CASSYQGALYEQYF.

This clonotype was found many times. The CDR3 loop reads CASSHRTSGTDTQYF. The DNA of the CDR3 is TGTGCCAGCAGTCACCGGACTAGCGGCACAGATACGCAGTATTTT. The chain has TRBV12-3 or TRBV12-4 and TRBJ2-3, with 9 bases fitting TRBD2. There are 15 residues in the CDR3. V dropped 5 bases and J dropped 1; count of bases not matched to a gene: 4.

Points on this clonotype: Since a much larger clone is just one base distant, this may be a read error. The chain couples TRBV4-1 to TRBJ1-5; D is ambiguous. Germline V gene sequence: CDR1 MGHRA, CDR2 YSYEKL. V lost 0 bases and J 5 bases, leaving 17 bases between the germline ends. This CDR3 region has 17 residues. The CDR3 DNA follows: TGCGCCAGCAGCCAAGATGATAGAGGCAAGGGCTATCAGCCCCAGCATTTT. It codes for CASSQDDRGKGYQPQHF.

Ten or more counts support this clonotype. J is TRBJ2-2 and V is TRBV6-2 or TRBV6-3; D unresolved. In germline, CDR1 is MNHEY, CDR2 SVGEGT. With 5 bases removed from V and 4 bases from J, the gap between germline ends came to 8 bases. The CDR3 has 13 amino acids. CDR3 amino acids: CASSPHSTGELFF. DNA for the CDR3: TGTGCCAGCAGTCCCCACTCCACCGGGGAGCTGTTTTTT.

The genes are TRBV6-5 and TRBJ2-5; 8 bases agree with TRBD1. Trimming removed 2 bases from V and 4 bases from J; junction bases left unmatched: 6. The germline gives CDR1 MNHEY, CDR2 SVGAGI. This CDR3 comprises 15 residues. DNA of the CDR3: TGTGCCAGCAGTTACCACGGGACAGGAGGAGAGACCCAGTACTTC. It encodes CASSYHGTGGETQYF.

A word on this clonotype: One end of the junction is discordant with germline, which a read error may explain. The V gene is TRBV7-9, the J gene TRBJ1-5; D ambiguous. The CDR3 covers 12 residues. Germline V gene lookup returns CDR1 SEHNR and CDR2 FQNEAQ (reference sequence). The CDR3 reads CVSSPRRTHQHF. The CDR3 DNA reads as TGTGTCAGCAGCCCACGACGAACTCACCAGCATTTT. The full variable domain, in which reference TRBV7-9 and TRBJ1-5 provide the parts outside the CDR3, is DTGVSQNPRHKITKRGQNVTFRCDPISEHNRLYWYRQTLGQGPEFLTYFQNEAQLEKSRLLSDRFSAERPKGSFSTLEIQRTEQGDSAMYLCVSSPRRTHQHFGDGTRLSIL.

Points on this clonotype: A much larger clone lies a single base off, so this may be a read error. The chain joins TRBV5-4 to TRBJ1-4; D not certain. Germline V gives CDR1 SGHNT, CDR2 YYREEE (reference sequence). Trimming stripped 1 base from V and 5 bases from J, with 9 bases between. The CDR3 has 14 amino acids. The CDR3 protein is CASSLRASNEKLFF. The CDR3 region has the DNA TGTGCCAGCAGCTTGCGGGCTTCGAATGAAAAACTGTTTTTT.

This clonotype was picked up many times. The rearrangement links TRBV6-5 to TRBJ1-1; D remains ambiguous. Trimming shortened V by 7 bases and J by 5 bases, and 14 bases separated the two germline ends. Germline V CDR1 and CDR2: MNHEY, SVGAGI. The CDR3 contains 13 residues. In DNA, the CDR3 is TGTGCCAGCATTGACTTGGGGAGGACTGAAGCTTTCTTT. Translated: CASIDLGRTEAFF.

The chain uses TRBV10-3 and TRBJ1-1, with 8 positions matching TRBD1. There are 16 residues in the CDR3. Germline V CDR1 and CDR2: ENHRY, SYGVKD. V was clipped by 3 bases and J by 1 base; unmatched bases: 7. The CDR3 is CAISESETGANTEAFF. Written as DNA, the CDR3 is TGTGCCATCAGTGAAAGTGAGACAGGGGCGAACACTGAAGCTTTCTTT.

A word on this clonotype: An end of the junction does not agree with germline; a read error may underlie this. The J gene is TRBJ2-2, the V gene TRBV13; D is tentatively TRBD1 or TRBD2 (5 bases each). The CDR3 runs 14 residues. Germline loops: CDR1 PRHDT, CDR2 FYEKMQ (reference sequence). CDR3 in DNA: TGTGCCAGCAACAGTAAAGGGGTCCCCGGGGAGCTGTCTTTT. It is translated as CASNSKGVPGELSF.

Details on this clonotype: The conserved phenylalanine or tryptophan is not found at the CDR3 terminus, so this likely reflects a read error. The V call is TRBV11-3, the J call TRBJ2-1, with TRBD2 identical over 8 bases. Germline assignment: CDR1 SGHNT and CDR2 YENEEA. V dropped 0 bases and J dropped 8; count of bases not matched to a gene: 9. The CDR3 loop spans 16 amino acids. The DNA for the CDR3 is TGTGCCAGCAGCTTAGATAGCAGCGGGAGAATTCATGAGCAGTTCTGT. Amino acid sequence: CASSLDSSGRIHEQFC.

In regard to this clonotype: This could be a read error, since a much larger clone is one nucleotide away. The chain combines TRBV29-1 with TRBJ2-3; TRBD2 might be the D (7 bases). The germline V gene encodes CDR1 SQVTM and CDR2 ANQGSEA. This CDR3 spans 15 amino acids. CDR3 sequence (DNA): TGCAGCGTCGAAGCGGGGACAAGTAGCACAGATATGCAGTATTTT. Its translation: CSVEAGTSSTDMQYF.

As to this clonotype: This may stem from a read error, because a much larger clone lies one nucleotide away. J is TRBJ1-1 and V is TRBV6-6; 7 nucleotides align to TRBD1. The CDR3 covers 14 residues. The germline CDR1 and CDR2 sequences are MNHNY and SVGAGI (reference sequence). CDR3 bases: TGTGTCAGCAGTCCACAGGGGAGCGGCACTGAAGCTTTCTTT. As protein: CVSSPQGSGTEAFF.

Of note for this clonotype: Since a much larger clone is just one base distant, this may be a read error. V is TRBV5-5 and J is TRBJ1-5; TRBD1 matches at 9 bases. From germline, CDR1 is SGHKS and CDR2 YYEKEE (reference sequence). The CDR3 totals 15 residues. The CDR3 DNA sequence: TGTGTCAGCAGCTTGGGGACAGGGCGTTTTCAGCCCCAGCATTTT. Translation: CVSSLGTGRFQPQHF. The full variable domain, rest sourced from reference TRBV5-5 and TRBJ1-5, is DAGVTQSPTHLIKTRGQQVTLRCSPISGHKSVSWYQQVLGQGPQFIFQYYEKEERGRGNFPDRFSARQFPNYSSELNVNALLLGDSALYLCVSSLGTGRFQPQHFGDGTRLSIL.

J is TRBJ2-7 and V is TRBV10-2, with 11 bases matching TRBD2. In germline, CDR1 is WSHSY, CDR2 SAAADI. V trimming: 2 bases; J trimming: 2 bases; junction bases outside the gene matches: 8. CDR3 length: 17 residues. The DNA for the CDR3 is TGCGCCAGCAGTGAGGATCCCACGGGACTAGCGGCCTACGAGCAGTACTTC. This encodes CASSEDPTGLAAYEQYF.

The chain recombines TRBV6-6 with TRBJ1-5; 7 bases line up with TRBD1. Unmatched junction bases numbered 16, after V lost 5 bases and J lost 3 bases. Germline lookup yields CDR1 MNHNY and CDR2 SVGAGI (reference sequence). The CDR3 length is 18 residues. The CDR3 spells CASSPIEGAATNNQPQHF. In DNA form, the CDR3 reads TGTGCCAGCAGTCCCATCGAGGGGGCAGCTACTAACAATCAGCCCCAGCATTTT.

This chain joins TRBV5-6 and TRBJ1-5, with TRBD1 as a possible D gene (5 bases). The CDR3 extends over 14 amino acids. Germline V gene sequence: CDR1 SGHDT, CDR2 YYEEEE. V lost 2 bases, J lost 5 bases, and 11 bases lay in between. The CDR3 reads CASSLGVSDQPQHF. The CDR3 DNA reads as TGTGCCAGCAGCTTAGGGGTATCGGATCAGCCCCAGCATTTT.

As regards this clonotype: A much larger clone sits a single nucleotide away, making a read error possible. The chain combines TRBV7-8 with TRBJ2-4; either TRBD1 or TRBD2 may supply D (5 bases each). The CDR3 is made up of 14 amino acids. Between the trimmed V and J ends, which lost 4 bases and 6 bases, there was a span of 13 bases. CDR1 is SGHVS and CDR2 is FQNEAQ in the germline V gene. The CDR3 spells CASSSVRGANIQYF. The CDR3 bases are TGTGCCAGCAGCTCAGTGAGGGGAGCAAACATTCAGTACTTC.

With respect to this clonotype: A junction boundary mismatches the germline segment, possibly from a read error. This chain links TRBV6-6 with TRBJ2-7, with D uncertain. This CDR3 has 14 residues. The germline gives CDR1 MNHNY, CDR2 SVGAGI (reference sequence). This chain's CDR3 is CASSSPAAGYEHYF. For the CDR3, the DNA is TGTGCCAGCAGTTCCCCCGCCGCCGGCTACGAGCACTACTTC.

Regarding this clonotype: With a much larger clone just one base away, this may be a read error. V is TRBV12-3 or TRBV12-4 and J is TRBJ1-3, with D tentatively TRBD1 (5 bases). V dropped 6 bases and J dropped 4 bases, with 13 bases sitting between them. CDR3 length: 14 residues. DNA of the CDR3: TGTGCCAGCAGATCCACAAGGGGCGGAAACACCATATATTTT. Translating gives CASRSTRGGNTIYF.

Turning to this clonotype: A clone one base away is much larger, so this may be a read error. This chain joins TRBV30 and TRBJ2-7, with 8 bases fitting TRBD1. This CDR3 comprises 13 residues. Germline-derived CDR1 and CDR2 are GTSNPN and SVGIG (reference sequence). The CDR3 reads CTWKATGDYEQYF. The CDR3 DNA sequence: TGTACCTGGAAAGCGACAGGGGACTACGAGCAGTACTTC.

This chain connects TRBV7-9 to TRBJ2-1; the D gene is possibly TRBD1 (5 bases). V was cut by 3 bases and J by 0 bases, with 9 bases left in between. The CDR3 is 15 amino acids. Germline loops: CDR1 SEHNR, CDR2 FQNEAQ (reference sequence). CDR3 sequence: CASSLLRGSYNEQFF. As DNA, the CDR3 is TGTGCCAGCAGCTTGTTAAGGGGCTCCTACAATGAGCAGTTCTTC.

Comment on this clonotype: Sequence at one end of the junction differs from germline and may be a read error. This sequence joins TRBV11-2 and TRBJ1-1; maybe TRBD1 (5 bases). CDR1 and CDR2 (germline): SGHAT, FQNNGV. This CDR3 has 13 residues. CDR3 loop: CASSEGLPIRAIF. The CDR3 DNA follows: TGTGCCAGCAGCGAGGGACTCCCGATAAGGGCTATCTTT.

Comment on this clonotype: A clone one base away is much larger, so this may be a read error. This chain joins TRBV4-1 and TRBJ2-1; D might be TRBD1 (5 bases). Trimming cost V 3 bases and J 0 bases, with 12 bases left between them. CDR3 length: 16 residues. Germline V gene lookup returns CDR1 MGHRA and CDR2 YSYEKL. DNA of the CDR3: TGCGCCAGCAGCCATGTAGGGGTAAGCTCCTACAATGAGCAGTTCTTC. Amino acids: CASSHVGVSSYNEQFF.

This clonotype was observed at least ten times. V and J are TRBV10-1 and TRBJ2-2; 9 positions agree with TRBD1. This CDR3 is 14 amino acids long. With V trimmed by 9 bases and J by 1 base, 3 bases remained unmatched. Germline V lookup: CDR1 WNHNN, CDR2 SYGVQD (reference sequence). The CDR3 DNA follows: TGCGCCAGTCGACAGGGGGTGAACACCGGGGAGCTGTTTTTT. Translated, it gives CASRQGVNTGELFF.

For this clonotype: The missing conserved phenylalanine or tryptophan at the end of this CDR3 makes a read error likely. The CDR3 nucleotides read TGTGTCAGCAGCTTTAATACCCAAGCGACCCAGTACCTC. Encoded protein: CVSSFNTQATQYL. V gene TRBV11-2 combines with J gene TRBJ2-5; no firm D call. The length of the CDR3 is 13 residues. Germline V lookup: CDR1 SGHAT, CDR2 FQNNGV.

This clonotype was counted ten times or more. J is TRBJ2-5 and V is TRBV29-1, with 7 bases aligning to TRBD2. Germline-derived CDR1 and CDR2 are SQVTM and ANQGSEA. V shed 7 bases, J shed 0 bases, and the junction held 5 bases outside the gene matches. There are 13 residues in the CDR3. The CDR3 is CSAWRGYQETQYF. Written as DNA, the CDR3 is TGCAGCGCCTGGCGGGGGTACCAAGAGACCCAGTACTTC.